This T cell receptor (beta chain) was retrieved from a study of shared clonotypes between healthy human individuals. Study context: Three men and a couple of women, aged 18 to 49, were donors.

This clone came up once. Naive CD8 cells lacked CD45RO and underwent positive selection for CCR7, leaving out terminally differentiated effector memory CD45RA+ cells. It was 200 ng DNA, about 30,000 T cell genomes, that sorted-subset replicate PCRs used. In the source study's methods: Quality scores were absent from the junction-only immunoSEQ sequences, so filtering differed. Repertoires were generated with immunoSEQ multiplex PCR, while TCRdb's copy carries only in-frame clones and drops some. That table furnishes V, J and clone size, whereas the DNA furnished D and trimming. Among hundreds of thousands of clones listed, 85% to 95% were seen once. The CDR3 has 14 amino acids. Germline assignment: CDR1 MNHEY and CDR2 SVGAGI. Trimming shortened V by 6 bases and J by 2 bases, and 14 bases separated the two germline ends.

The chain employs TRBV6-5 and TRBJ2-7; possibly TRBD1 or TRBD2 for D (5 bases each). Sequenced material: naive CD8+ T cells sorted from blood. The sequence derives from a woman aged 25 to 39 in good health. The chain's CDR3 is CASSGTEDPYEQYF. DNA for the CDR3: TGTGCCAGCAGCGGGACGGAGGATCCCTACGAGCAGTACTTC.